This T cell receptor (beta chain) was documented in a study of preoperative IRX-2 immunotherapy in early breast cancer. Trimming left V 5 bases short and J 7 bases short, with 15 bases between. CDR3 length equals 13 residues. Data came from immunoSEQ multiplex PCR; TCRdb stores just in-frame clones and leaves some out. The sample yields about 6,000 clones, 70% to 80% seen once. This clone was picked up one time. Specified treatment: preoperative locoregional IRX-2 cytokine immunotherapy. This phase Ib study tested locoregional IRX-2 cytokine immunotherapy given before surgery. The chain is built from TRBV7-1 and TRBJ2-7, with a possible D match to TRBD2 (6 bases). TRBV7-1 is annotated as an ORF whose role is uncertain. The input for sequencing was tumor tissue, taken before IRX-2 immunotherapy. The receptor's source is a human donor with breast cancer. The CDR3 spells CASSPAGPKEQYF. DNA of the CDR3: TGTGCCAGCAGCCCCGCGGGGCCTAAGGAGCAGTACTTC.